This T cell receptor (beta chain) was captured in a study of blood T cell repertoires in COVID-19. Whole-study context: Donors in the United States, Italy and Spain gave samples during acute or convalescent COVID-19.

V lost 3 bases and J 5 bases, leaving 8 bases between the germline ends. Germline loops: CDR1 LNHDA, CDR2 SQIVND (reference sequence). The CDR3 covers 13 residues. Clones were read by immunoSEQ multiplex PCR, and TCRdb kept only the in-frame ones, dropping some. The sample shows roughly 370,000 clones, around nine tenths of them seen only once. All enrollees were roughly 18 to 89 years old and from under 25 US areas. Participants were placed into cohorts based on the clinical history they reported. Symptom resolution, clearance, or two negative PCRs marked the recovered donors of Cohort 3. The material sequenced was PBMCs or T cells enriched from blood (not recorded which). The chain uses TRBV19 and TRBJ2-1, with D possibly TRBD1 on 5 matching bases. The receptor's source is a woman in her fifties or sixties who had recovered from COVID-19. Here the CDR3 reads CASSIDSNNEQFF. As DNA, the CDR3 is TGTGCCAGTAGTATTGACAGTAACAATGAGCAGTTCTTC.